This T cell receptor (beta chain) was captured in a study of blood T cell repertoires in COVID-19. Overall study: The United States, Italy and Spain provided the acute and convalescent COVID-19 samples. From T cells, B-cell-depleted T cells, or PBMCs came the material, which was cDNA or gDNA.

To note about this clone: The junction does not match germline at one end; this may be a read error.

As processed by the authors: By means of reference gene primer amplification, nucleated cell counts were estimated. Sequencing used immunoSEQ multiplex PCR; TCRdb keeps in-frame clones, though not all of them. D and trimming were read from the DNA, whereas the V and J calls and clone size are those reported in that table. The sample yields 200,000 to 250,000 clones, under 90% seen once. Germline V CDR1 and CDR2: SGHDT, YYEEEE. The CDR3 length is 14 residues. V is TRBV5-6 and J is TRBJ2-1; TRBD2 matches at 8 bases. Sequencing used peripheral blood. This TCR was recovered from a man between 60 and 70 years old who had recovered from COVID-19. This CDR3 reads CASRFAGGRNEQFF. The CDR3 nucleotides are TGTGCCAGCCGCTTCGCGGGGGGACGCAATGAGCAGTTCTTC.